These 3 T cell receptor beta chains came from one sample sequenced in a study of blood T cell repertoires in COVID-19. Method: immunoSEQ multiplex PCR; TCRdb's copy keeps in-frame clones and lacks some. This sample has over 200,000 clones, with around 84% found just once. The sample comprised peripheral blood. The receptors stem from a woman aged 80 or over with active or convalescent COVID-19.

This chain joins TRBV10-3 and TRBJ1-2, with D maybe TRBD1 (5 bases). The V end lost 4 bases, the J end lost 7 bases, and 7 bases lay between the germline ends. The CDR3 spans 11 residues. CDR1 and CDR2 (germline): ENHRY, SYGVKD. This CDR3 is CAISAGGGYTF. DNA for the CDR3: TGTGCCATCAGTGCGGGGGGTGGCTACACCTTC.

Note on this clone: In the same sample, other DNA sequences code for this CDR3. V and J are TRBV18 and TRBJ2-7; 14 nucleotides agree with TRBD2. Trimming cost V 2 bases and J 3 bases; bases outside gene matches: 0. Germline loops: CDR1 KGHSH, CDR2 LQKENI. CDR3 length: 15 amino acids. CDR3 sequence: CASSPGTSGGYEQYF. The CDR3, as DNA: TGTGCCAGCTCACCAGGGACTAGCGGGGGCTACGAGCAGTACTTC.

This clone was counted between two and nine times. The V gene is TRBV21-1, the J gene TRBJ2-7; the DNA was not used to check the table's D call, TRBD1. TRBV21-1 is noted as a pseudogene. The CDR3 loop spans 19 amino acids. The chain's CDR3 is CASSKVREDRTGVSYEQYF. CDR3 bases: TGTGCCAGCAGCAAAGTTCGCGAGGACAGGACAGGGGTGTCCTACGAGCAGTACTTC.